The 14 T cell receptor beta chains in this list originate from one sample, sequenced in a study of T cell responses to AZD1222 COVID-19 vaccine. Measured with immunoSEQ multiplex PCR; TCRdb has only the in-frame clones, and not every one. The repertoire consists of around 110,000 clones, with about 85% occurring once and the leading ten covering 3.5% to 4.5%. The source material was peripheral blood, sampled on day 0 of AZD1222 vaccination. The source is an adult in good health.

V and J are TRBV29-1 and TRBJ1-1; 7 bases match TRBD1. This CDR3 contains 13 residues. Germline lookup yields CDR1 SQVTM and CDR2 ANQGSEA. The ends lost 7 bases at V and 0 bases at J; junction bases unmatched: 5. The chain's CDR3 is CSGTQGMNTEAFF. The CDR3 bases are TGCAGCGGTACACAGGGGATGAACACTGAAGCTTTCTTT.

V usage is TRBV7-9 and J usage is TRBJ1-6; D is unresolved. V was clipped by 1 base and J by 6 bases, with 4 bases between them. Per germline, CDR1 SEHNR and CDR2 FQNEAQ (reference sequence). This CDR3 spans 13 amino acids. CDR3 amino acids: CASSLEANSPLHF. DNA for the CDR3: TGTGCCAGCAGCTTAGAAGCTAATTCACCCCTCCACTTT. The entire variable domain, with the rest obtained from reference TRBV7-9 and TRBJ1-6, is as follows: DTGVSQNPRHKITKRGQNVTFRCDPISEHNRLYWYRQTLGQGPEFLTYFQNEAQLEKSRLLSDRFSAERPKGSFSTLEIQRTEQGDSAMYLCASSLEANSPLHFGNGTRLTVT.

The rearrangement links TRBV5-1 to TRBJ1-3; possibly TRBD1 for D (6 bases). The germline V gene encodes CDR1 SGHRS and CDR2 YFSETQ. This CDR3 spans 15 amino acids. With 5 bases removed from V and 3 bases from J, the gap between germline ends came to 15 bases. CDR3 coding DNA: TGCGCCAGCAGGCGGGCAGGGGAGAGTGGAAACACCATATATTTT. This translates into CASRRAGESGNTIYF.

The chain combines TRBV20-1 with TRBJ2-7, with no clear D. CDR3 size: 11 residues. Germline V CDR1 and CDR2: DFQATT, SNEGSKA (reference sequence). V shed 6 bases and J shed 5 bases, with 11 bases lying between them. CDR3 nucleotide sequence: TGCAGTGCCACACACCTGGACGAGCAGTACTTC. This translates into CSATHLDEQYF.

The chain combines TRBV14 with TRBJ1-1, with D perhaps matching TRBD1 (5 bases). CDR1 is SGHDN, CDR2 FVKESK, per germline. The CDR3 is 18 amino acids. V lost 1 base and J lost 1, with 19 bases in between. CDR3 in amino acids: CASSQGQGISLPNTEAFF. The CDR3 DNA is TGTGCCAGCAGCCAAGGCCAGGGTATCAGCCTTCCGAACACTGAAGCTTTCTTT.

The chain is built from TRBV3-1 (or the pseudogene TRBV3-2) and TRBJ2-7, with a weak D call TRBD2 (6 bases). V shed 8 bases and J shed 4 bases, with 18 bases lying between them. Germline assignment: CDR1 LGHDT and CDR2 YNNKEL (reference sequence). There are 14 residues in the CDR3. CDR3: CASVGTGGGYEQYF. CDR3 nucleotide sequence: TGTGCCAGCGTCGGGACTGGCGGAGGATACGAGCAGTACTTC.

This clone has only one observation. The chain employs TRBV14 and TRBJ1-1; D possibly corresponds to TRBD1 (6 bases). The CDR3 has 11 residues. Trimming stripped 5 bases from V and 8 bases from J, with 9 bases between. Germline V gene lookup returns CDR1 SGHDN and CDR2 FVKESK. The CDR3: CASSLGTEAFF. CDR3 coding DNA: TGTGCCAGCAGCTTAGGGACAGAAGCTTTCTTT.

The V and J genes are TRBV10-3 and TRBJ2-3; D is ambiguous. Trimming shortened V by 6 bases and J by 2 bases, and 12 bases separated the two germline ends. The germline gives CDR1 ENHRY, CDR2 SYGVKD. The CDR3 length is 14 residues. The chain's CDR3 is CAISRRESTDTQYF. Here the CDR3 DNA reads TGTGCCATCAGCCGACGAGAATCCACAGATACGCAGTATTTT.

This clone was detected only once. This sequence joins TRBV28 and TRBJ1-1; no definite D call. CDR1 MDHEN and CDR2 SYDVKM come from the germline V gene. Trimming took 5 bases from V and 1 from J, leaving 14 bases between them. The CDR3 covers 15 residues. The CDR3 protein is CASSLVRTKNTEAFF. The CDR3 DNA is TGTGCCAGCAGTCTCGTCCGGACCAAGAACACTGAAGCTTTCTTT.

V gene TRBV5-8 combines with J gene TRBJ2-2; no reliable D call. The germline CDR1 and CDR2 sequences are SGHTS and YDEGEE. Trimming stripped 2 bases from V and 6 bases from J, with 5 bases between. The CDR3 is 12 residues long. CDR3 nucleotide sequence: TGTGCCAGCAGCTTTCGGGCCGGGGAGCTGTTTTTT. It yields the protein CASSFRAGELFF.

The gene calls are TRBV19 and TRBJ2-7; 9 positions agree with TRBD1. This CDR3 has 15 amino acids. J lost 2 bases, V lost 7 bases, and 9 bases had no gene match. Germline V CDR1 and CDR2: LNHDA, SQIVND (reference sequence). The CDR3 is CASTRGTGMAYEQYF. In nucleotides, the CDR3 is TGTGCCAGTACCCGGGGGACAGGGATGGCCTACGAGCAGTACTTC.

This clone is medium-sized (0.01 to 0.1%) within its sample. The chain combines TRBV24-1 with TRBJ2-3, with D perhaps TRBD2 (5 bases). Germline V gene sequence: CDR1 KGHDR, CDR2 SFDVKD. The CDR3 has 14 amino acids. The V gene lost 3 bases and the J gene lost 8 bases, with 14 bases spanning the gap. CDR3 in amino acids: CATSDLGPAGTQYF. CDR3 nucleotide sequence: TGTGCCACCAGTGATCTTGGACCTGCGGGTACGCAGTATTTT.

CDR3 sequence reads: CASSQLAHGELFF. CDR3 bases: TGTGCCAGCAGTCAACTAGCGCACGGGGAGCTGTTTTTT. This rearrangement joins TRBV6-2 or TRBV6-3 to TRBJ2-2; TRBD2 matches at 7 bases. V lost 5 bases and J lost 7; bases outside the gene matches: 4. Germline V CDR1 and CDR2: MNHEY, SVGEGT. The CDR3 sequence is 13 residues long.

The rearrangement joins TRBV7-2 to TRBJ1-6, with D uncertain. This CDR3 has 13 residues. Trimming cost V 1 base and J 11 bases, with 9 bases left between them. Germline V gene data show CDR1 as SGHTA and CDR2 as FQGNSA. CDR3 DNA: TGTGCCAGCAGCTTAGGAGATGGTACACCCCTCCACTTT. Translation: CASSLGDGTPLHF.